This T cell receptor beta chain was documented in a study of blood T cell repertoires in COVID-19. The V and J ends lost 5 bases and 0 bases, in that order; junction bases with no gene match: 4. This CDR3 has 15 residues. Per germline, CDR1 SGHRS and CDR2 YFSETQ. The data were produced by immunoSEQ multiplex PCR, yet TCRdb's version contains in-frame clones alone and is incomplete. The sample contains 220,000 or so clones, 80% to 90% of which appear only once. This receptor was obtained from a woman between 18 and 29 years old in a cohort exposed to, infected with or recovered from COVID-19 (not recorded which). This chain links TRBV5-1 with TRBJ2-3; 9 positions agree with TRBD2. The specimen sequenced was PBMCs or T cells enriched from blood (not recorded which). The CDR3 coding sequence is TGCGCCAGCAGTTCTAGCGGGGCTAGCACAGATACGCAGTATTTT. It codes for CASSSSGASTDTQYF.